What follows are 25 T cell receptor beta chains derived from one specimen sequenced in a study of T cell responses to AZD1222 COVID-19 vaccine (dated by TCRdb to the early 2020s). The sample's time point, from its label and the paper: about 28 days (+/-7) after the second vaccine dose. Library prep was done by the immunoSEQ multiplex PCR assay. Not all clones reach the TCRdb copy of this immuneACCESS table, which keeps in-frame sequences only. Checked studies attribute under half of the gap to unresolved V genes and leave the rest unexplained. Recorded for this sample are about 34,000 clones; around 78% of them occurred a single time. Together, the top ten hold around 4.5% of the sample. Source: peripheral blood, taken 28 days after the second AZD1222 dose. The receptor source for this set is an adult who received the AZD1222 COVID-19 vaccine.

This sequence joins TRBV5-8 and TRBJ2-2; 9 bases match TRBD1. The J segment lost 5 bases and the V segment lost 0 bases, leaving 2 bases of the junction unmatched. Germline CDR1 is SGHTS and CDR2 is YDEGEE. The CDR3 spans 15 residues. The DNA of the CDR3 is TGTGCCAGCAGCTTGGGGACAGGGGTGACCGGGGAGCTGTTTTTT. Amino acids: CASSLGTGVTGELFF. The full variable domain, its missing parts supplied by reference TRBV5-8 and TRBJ2-2, is EAGVTQSPTHLIKTRGQQATLRCSPISGHTSVYWYQQALGLGLQFLLWYDEGEERNRGNFPPRFSGRQFPNYSSELNVNALELEDSALYLCASSLGTGVTGELFFGEGSRLTVL.

This clone was observed a single time. V and J are TRBV7-9 and TRBJ1-6; perhaps TRBD1 as D (6 bases). The CDR3 totals 15 residues. Germline V gene lookup returns CDR1 SEHNR and CDR2 FQNEAQ (reference sequence). V was trimmed by 1 base and J by 9 bases, leaving 13 bases between them. In nucleotides, the CDR3 is TGTGCCAGCAGCTTAGTCGCCGGGGGCATTTCACCCCTCCACTTT. Encoded protein: CASSLVAGGISPLHF.

The chain recombines TRBV18 with TRBJ1-5; 10 bases line up with TRBD1. J was trimmed by 6 bases and V by 1 base; bases with no gene match: 9. Germline V gene sequence: CDR1 KGHSH, CDR2 LQKENI. This CDR3 region has 17 residues. The CDR3 loop is CASSPQGQGRSGQPQHF. The CDR3 DNA follows: TGTGCCAGCTCACCACAGGGACAGGGGAGGTCAGGTCAGCCCCAGCATTTT. Filled out from reference TRBV18 and TRBJ1-5, the complete variable domain reads NAGVMQNPRHLVRRRGQEARLRCSPMKGHSHVYWYRQLPEEGLKFMVYLQKENIIDESGMPKERFSAEFPKEGPSILRIQQVVRGDSAAYFCASSPQGQGRSGQPQHFGDGTRLSIL.

This chain links TRBV11-3 with TRBJ2-5; 14 nucleotides match TRBD2. Germline values: CDR1 SGHNT, CDR2 YENEEA. V lost 4 bases, J lost 1 base, and 8 bases stayed unmatched. The CDR3 is 18 amino acids. Here the CDR3 DNA reads TGTGCCAGCAGCTCAGGGACTAGCGGGGGATACTCCCAAGAGACCCAGTACTTC. It specifies CASSSGTSGGYSQETQYF.

This clone has a handful of counts. V and J are TRBV6-1 and TRBJ2-7; D unclear. The CDR3 is made up of 15 amino acids. V gave up 2 bases and J gave up 0 bases, with 11 bases separating them. Per the germline V gene, CDR1 is MNHNS and CDR2 is SASEGT. The CDR3 reads CASSELGTLSYEQYF. CDR3 in DNA: TGTGCCAGCAGTGAATTGGGTACCCTCTCCTACGAGCAGTACTTC.

This clone was counted a single time. The chain employs TRBV15 and TRBJ1-2; D call uncertain. Trimming took off 5 bases at V and 4 bases at J, with 11 bases between the two ends. This CDR3 region has 13 residues. Germline CDR1 and CDR2: LNHNV and YYDKDF (reference sequence). The CDR3 sequence: CATSEDRIYGYTF. CDR3 coding DNA: TGTGCCACCAGCGAGGACCGAATCTATGGCTACACCTTC.

V is TRBV7-9 and J is TRBJ1-6; 7 bases fit TRBD1. Germline CDR1 reads SEHNR; CDR2 reads FQNEAQ (reference sequence). The CDR3 covers 14 residues. V trimming: 5 bases; J trimming: 7 bases; junction bases outside the gene matches: 5. CDR3 nucleotide sequence: TGTGCCAGCAGCCAGGGACAGTTCAATTCACCCCTCCACTTT. It specifies CASSQGQFNSPLHF.

The chain couples TRBV12-1 to TRBJ2-3; TRBD1 is taken as the D call from the table, unchecked against the DNA. TRBV12-1 is labeled a pseudogene. The CDR3 consists of 15 residues. The CDR3 spells CASRDVGLITDTQYF. The DNA for the CDR3 is TGTGCCAGTCGTGACGTGGGGCTGATCACAGATACGCAGTATTTT.

This clone has only a few counts. V is TRBV4-2 and J is TRBJ1-3, with D uncertain. Trimming shortened V by 4 bases and J by 2 bases, and 15 bases separated the two germline ends. Per the germline V gene, CDR1 is LGHNA and CDR2 is YNFKEQ. The CDR3 has 16 amino acids. CDR3 nucleotide sequence: TGTGCCAGCAGCCCAGCGAATGTAGTGGCTGGAAACACCATATATTTT. The encoded protein is CASSPANVVAGNTIYF.

Details on this clone: This sample includes further DNA sequences coding for the same CDR3. V gene TRBV25-1 combines with J gene TRBJ1-3; TRBD1 aligns across 7 bases. This CDR3 has 14 amino acids. Germline V lookup: CDR1 MGHDK, CDR2 SYGVNS. The V gene end was trimmed by 4 bases and the J gene end by 2 bases; junction bases not matched to a gene: 2. The CDR3 reads CASSVQGAGNTIYF. The CDR3 DNA reads TGTGCCAGCAGTGTCCAGGGGGCTGGAAACACCATATATTTT. The variable domain in full, completed from reference TRBV25-1 and TRBJ1-3, reads EADIYQTPRYLVIGTGKKITLECSQTMGHDKMYWYQQDPGMELHLIHYSYGVNSTEKGDLSSESTVSRIRTEHFPLTLESARPSHTSQYLCASSVQGAGNTIYFGEGSWLTVV.

In its sample, this clone was seen a few times. The chain joins TRBV29-1 to TRBJ2-3; D might be TRBD1 or TRBD2, each matching 6 bases. The CDR3 totals 15 residues. The germline CDR1 and CDR2 sequences are SQVTM and ANQGSEA. Trimming stripped 3 bases from V and 1 base from J, with 14 bases between. The CDR3 sequence is CSVDRSGAGTDTQYF. The CDR3 nucleotides read TGCAGCGTTGATCGGTCGGGGGCCGGCACAGATACGCAGTATTTT.

The chain links TRBV14 to TRBJ2-1, with 7 bases aligning to TRBD1. CDR1 and CDR2 (germline): SGHDN, FVKESK. CDR3 length equals 16 residues. V lost 4 bases and J lost 1; bases outside the gene matches: 7. DNA for the CDR3: TGTGCCAGCAGCCCCCCGGGACAGTTATCCTACAATGAGCAGTTCTTC. It encodes CASSPPGQLSYNEQFF.

This rearrangement joins TRBV24-1 to TRBJ1-1; unclear D gene. This CDR3 comprises 14 residues. V was trimmed by 4 bases and J by 10 bases, leaving 18 bases between them. Germline V gene lookup returns CDR1 KGHDR and CDR2 SFDVKD. The CDR3 is CATSDTVGRDPAFF. For the CDR3, the DNA is TGTGCCACCAGTGACACCGTTGGGCGCGATCCAGCTTTCTTT.

This chain connects TRBV5-4 to TRBJ2-5, with TRBD2 matching over 13 bases. V shed 3 bases and J 5 bases; nucleotides not matched to a gene: 4. This CDR3 region has 15 residues. Germline V gene lookup returns CDR1 SGHNT and CDR2 YYREEE (reference sequence). In DNA form, the CDR3 reads TGTGCCAGCAGCTGGACTAGCGGGGGTAAGGAGACCCAGTACTTC. Protein product: CASSWTSGGKETQYF.

This chain joins TRBV6-1 and TRBJ1-6; no clear D gene. Germline V gene data show CDR1 as MNHNS and CDR2 as SASEGT. V was pared by 4 bases and J by 9 bases, with 19 bases between. The CDR3 is 16 amino acids. For the CDR3, the DNA is TGTGCCAGCAGTGGACGATTCAGTAGGGCTAGTTCACCCCTCCACTTT. Translating gives CASSGRFSRASSPLHF.

This clone was recorded a few times. The V and J genes are TRBV4-1 and TRBJ2-7; D not certain. Trimming pared 1 base from V and 0 bases from J, leaving 7 bases between. CDR3 size: 14 residues. The V gene's germline CDR1 is MGHRA and CDR2 YSYEKL. The CDR3 loop reads CASSQAEISYEQYF. CDR3 sequence (DNA): TGCGCCAGCAGCCAAGCCGAGATCTCCTACGAGCAGTACTTC.

This rearrangement joins TRBV21-1 to TRBJ1-2; the DNA was not compared with TRBD1, the D call given in the table. TRBV21-1 is a known pseudogene. The CDR3 loop spans 11 amino acids. This chain's CDR3 is CASSFAGGYTF. The CDR3 DNA is TGTGCCAGCAGCTTTGCAGGGGGCTACACCTTC.

The V gene is TRBV7-9, the J gene TRBJ2-3; 9 positions match TRBD1. V trimming: 5 bases; J trimming: 4 bases; junction bases outside the gene matches: 7. In germline, CDR1 is SEHNR, CDR2 FQNEAQ (reference sequence). This CDR3 is built from 15 residues. This CDR3 is CASSMGTGRSDTQYF. CDR3 coding DNA: TGTGCCAGCAGCATGGGGACAGGGAGGTCAGATACGCAGTATTTT.

The chain joins TRBV19 to TRBJ2-4; no definite D call. V was trimmed by 8 bases and J by 4 bases, leaving 15 bases between them. Germline CDR1 reads LNHDA; CDR2 reads SQIVND (reference sequence). The length of the CDR3 is 14 residues. The CDR3 region is CASLQVGGKNIQYF. The CDR3 nucleotides are TGTGCCAGTCTTCAGGTGGGCGGAAAAAACATTCAGTACTTC.

This chain joins TRBV7-2 and TRBJ1-2; tentative D call: TRBD1 (5 bases). Germline assignment: CDR1 SGHTA and CDR2 FQGNSA. The CDR3 covers 14 residues. The germline V and J ends were trimmed by 2 bases and 4 bases, with 11 bases remaining between them. CDR3 bases: TGTGCCAGCAGCTTATCGCAGGGAATCTATGGCTACACCTTC. The encoded protein is CASSLSQGIYGYTF.

The CDR3 is CASSQTGGAETQYF. The CDR3 nucleotides are TGTGCCAGCAGCCAGACAGGGGGCGCGGAGACCCAGTACTTC. The chain couples TRBV9 to TRBJ2-5, with 10 bases that match TRBD1. Unmatched junction bases numbered 5, after V lost 4 bases and J lost 5 bases. CDR1 and CDR2 (germline): SGDLS, YYNGEE. This CDR3 comprises 14 residues.

The V gene is TRBV7-2, the J gene TRBJ2-2; weak D call: TRBD1 (6 bases). The ends were cut back, 6 bases at V and 5 bases at J, with 22 bases in the middle. The CDR3 loop spans 17 amino acids. Germline assignment: CDR1 SGHTA and CDR2 FQGNSA. The CDR3: CASSLLPGAVLTGELFF. The CDR3 DNA follows: TGTGCCAGCAGTCTATTGCCAGGGGCGGTATTAACCGGGGAGCTGTTTTTT.

The chain is built from TRBV11-2 and TRBJ2-5, with 10 bases that match TRBD1. The length of the CDR3 is 14 residues. J was trimmed by 5 bases and V by 4 bases; bases with no gene match: 4. Germline CDR1 is SGHAT and CDR2 is FQNNGV. The CDR3 DNA is TGTGCCAGCAGCTCGACAGGGGGCGTTGAGACCCAGTACTTC. Amino acid sequence: CASSSTGGVETQYF.

This sequence joins TRBV6-5 and TRBJ1-2; 10 bases align to TRBD1. Germline-derived CDR1 and CDR2 are MNHEY and SVGAGI. J was trimmed by 5 bases and V by 7 bases; bases with no gene match: 10. The CDR3 covers 15 residues. Here the CDR3 reads CASNRDRGDFYGYTF. The CDR3 bases are TGTGCCAGCAACCGGGACAGGGGCGATTTTTATGGCTACACCTTC.

This clone was observed a few times. The chain couples TRBV25-1 to TRBJ2-5, with 9 nucleotides matching TRBD1. The length of the CDR3 is 14 residues. V shed 4 bases and J 5 bases; nucleotides not matched to a gene: 5. Per germline, CDR1 MGHDK and CDR2 SYGVNS. CDR3 coding DNA: TGTGCCAGCAGTGGCGGGACAGGGTGGGAGACCCAGTACTTC. It translates to CASSGGTGWETQYF.